This T cell receptor (beta chain) was documented in a study of identical twins. Points from the study as a whole: Models came in too low on out-of-frame TCR alpha sharing in monozygotic twins. Researchers caution that invariant MAIT and iNKT cells could partly confound zero-insertion analyses.

TCRdb re-analysed the 5' RACE reads in MiXCR, keeping a single row per CDR3 protein. The table lists 500,000 or so distinct CDR3 sequences, 22% of them singletons. Unmatched junction bases numbered 5, after V lost 3 bases and J lost 7 bases. This CDR3 comprises 14 residues. Germline CDR1 reads SQVTM; CDR2 reads ANQGSEA. For this clonotype: Its antigen remains unidentified.

This sample also belongs to another study, concerning T cells expressing NK-cell markers.

This TCR was recovered from a woman between 18 and 29 years old in good health. V is TRBV29-1 and J is TRBJ2-1; 11 nucleotides agree with TRBD1. Sequencing input: CD4+ T cells sorted from blood. The CDR3 protein is CSVEGQGVWNEQFF. Here the CDR3 DNA reads TGCAGCGTTGAGGGACAGGGGGTTTGGAATGAGCAGTTCTTC.